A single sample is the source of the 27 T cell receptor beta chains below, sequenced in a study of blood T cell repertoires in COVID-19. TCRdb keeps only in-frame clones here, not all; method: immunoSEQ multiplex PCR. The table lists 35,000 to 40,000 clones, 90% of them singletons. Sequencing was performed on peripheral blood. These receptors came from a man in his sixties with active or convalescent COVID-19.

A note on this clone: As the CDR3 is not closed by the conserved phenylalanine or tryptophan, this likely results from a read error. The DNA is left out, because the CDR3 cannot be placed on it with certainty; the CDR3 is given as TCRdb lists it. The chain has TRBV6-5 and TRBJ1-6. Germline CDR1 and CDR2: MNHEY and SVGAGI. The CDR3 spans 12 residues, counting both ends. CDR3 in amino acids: CASSQAGQGLFS.

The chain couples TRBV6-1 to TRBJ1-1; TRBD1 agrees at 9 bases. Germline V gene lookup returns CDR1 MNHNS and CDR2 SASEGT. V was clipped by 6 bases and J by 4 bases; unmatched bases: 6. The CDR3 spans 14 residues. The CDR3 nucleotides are TGTGCCAGCAGCGCAGACAGGGGGAGCACTGAAGCTTTCTTT. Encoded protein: CASSADRGSTEAFF.

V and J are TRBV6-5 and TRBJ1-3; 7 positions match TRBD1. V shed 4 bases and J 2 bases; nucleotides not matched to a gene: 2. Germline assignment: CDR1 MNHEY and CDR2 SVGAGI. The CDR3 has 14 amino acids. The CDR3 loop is CASSWDSTGNTIYF. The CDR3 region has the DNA TGTGCCAGCAGTTGGGACAGCACTGGAAACACCATATATTTT.

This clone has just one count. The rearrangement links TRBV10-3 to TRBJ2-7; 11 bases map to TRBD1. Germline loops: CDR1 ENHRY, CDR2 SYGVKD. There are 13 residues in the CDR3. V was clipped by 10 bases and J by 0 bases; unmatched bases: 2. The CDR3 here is CATGQGGSYEQYF. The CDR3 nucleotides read TGTGCCACGGGACAGGGGGGCTCCTACGAGCAGTACTTC.

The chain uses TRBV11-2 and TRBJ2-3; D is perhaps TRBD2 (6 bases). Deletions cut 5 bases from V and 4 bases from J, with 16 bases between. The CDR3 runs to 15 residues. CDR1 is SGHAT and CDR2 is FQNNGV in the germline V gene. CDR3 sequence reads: CASSPRDFAADTQYF. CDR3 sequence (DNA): TGTGCCAGCAGCCCGAGGGACTTTGCCGCAGATACGCAGTATTTT.

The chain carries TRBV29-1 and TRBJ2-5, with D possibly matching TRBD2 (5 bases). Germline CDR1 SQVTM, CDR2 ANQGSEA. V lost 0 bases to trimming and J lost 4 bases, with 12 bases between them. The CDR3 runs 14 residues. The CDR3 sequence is CSVEDPGKGETQYF. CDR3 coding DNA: TGCAGCGTTGAAGATCCGGGGAAAGGAGAGACCCAGTACTTC.

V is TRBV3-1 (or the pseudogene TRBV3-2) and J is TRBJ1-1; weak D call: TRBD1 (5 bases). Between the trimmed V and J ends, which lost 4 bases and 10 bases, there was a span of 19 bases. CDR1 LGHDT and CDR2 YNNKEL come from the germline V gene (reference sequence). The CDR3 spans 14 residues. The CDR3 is CASSRKGGPGGAFF. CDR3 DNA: TGTGCCAGCAGCCGAAAAGGAGGCCCGGGGGGAGCTTTCTTT.

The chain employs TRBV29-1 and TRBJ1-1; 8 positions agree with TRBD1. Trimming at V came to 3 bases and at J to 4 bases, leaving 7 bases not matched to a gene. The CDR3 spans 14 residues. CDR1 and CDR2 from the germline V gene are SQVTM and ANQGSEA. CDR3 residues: CSVEKTGGFTEAFF. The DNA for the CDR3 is TGCAGCGTTGAGAAAACAGGGGGTTTCACTGAAGCTTTCTTT. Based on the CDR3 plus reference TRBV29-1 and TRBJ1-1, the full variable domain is SAVISQKPSRDICQRGTSLTIQCQVDSQVTMMFWYRQQPGQSLTLIATANQGSEATYESGFVIDKFPISRPNLTFSTLTVSNMSPEDSSIYLCSVEKTGGFTEAFFGQGTRLTVV.

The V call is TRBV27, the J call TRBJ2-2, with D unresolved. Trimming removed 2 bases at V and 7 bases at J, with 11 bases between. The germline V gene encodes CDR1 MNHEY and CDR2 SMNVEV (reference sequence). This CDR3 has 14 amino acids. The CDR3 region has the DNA TGTGCCAGCAGTTTACTAGAGCTGGGCGGGGAGCTGTTTTTT. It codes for CASSLLELGGELFF.

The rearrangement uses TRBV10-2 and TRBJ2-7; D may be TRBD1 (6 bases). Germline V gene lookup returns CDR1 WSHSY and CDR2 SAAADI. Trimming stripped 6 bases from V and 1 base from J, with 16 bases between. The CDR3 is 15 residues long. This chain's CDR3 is CASRPTGTPSYEQYF. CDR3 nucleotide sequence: TGCGCCAGCAGACCTACCGGGACACCATCCTACGAGCAGTACTTC.

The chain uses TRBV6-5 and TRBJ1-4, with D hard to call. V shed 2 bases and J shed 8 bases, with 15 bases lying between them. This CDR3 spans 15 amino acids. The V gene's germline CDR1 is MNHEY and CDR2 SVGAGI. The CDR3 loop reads CASSYVREEPEKLFF. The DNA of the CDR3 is TGTGCCAGCAGTTACGTCCGGGAGGAACCAGAAAAACTGTTTTTT.

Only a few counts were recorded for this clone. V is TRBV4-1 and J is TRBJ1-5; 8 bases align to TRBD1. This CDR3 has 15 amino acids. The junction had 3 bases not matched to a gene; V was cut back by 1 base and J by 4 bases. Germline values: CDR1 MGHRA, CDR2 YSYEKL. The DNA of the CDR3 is TGCGCCAGCAGCCAAGTTCGGACAGGGAATCAGCCCCAGCATTTT. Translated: CASSQVRTGNQPQHF.

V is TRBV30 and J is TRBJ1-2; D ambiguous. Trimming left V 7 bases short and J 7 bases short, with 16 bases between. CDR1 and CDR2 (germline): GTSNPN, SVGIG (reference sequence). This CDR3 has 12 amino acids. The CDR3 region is CASTRGVGGYTF. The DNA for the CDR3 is TGTGCCTCCACCCGCGGGGTTGGTGGCTACACCTTC.

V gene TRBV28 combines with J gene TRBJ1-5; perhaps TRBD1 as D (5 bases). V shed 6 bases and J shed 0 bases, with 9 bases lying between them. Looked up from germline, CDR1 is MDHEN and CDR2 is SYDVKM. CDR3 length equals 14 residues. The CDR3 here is CASRDMNSNQPQHF. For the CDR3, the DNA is TGTGCCAGCAGGGACATGAATAGCAATCAGCCCCAGCATTTT. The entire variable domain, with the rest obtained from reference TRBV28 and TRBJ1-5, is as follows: DVKVTQSSRYLVKRTGEKVFLECVQDMDHENMFWYRQDPGLGLRLIYFSYDVKMKEKGDIPEGYSVSREKKERFSLILESASTNQTSMYLCASRDMNSNQPQHFGDGTRLSIL.

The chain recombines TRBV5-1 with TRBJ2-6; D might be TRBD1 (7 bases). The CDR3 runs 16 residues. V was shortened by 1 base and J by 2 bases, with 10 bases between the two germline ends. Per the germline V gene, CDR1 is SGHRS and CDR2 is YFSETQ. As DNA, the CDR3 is TGCGCCAGCAGCTTGCAGGGGGGAACTGGGGCCAACGTCCTGACTTTC. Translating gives CASSLQGGTGANVLTF. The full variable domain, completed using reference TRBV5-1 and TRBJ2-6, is KAGVTQTPRYLIKTRGQQVTLSCSPISGHRSVSWYQQTPGQGLQFLFEYFSETQRNKGNFPGRFSGRQFSNSRSEMNVSTLELGDSALYLCASSLQGGTGANVLTFGAGSRLTVL.

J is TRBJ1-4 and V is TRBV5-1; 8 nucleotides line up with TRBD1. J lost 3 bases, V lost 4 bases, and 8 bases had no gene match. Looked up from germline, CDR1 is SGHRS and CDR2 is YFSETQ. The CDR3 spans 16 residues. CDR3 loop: CASSLQRTGPNEKLFF. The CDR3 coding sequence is TGCGCCAGCAGCCTACAGAGGACAGGGCCTAATGAAAAACTGTTTTTT.

The CDR3 region is CASGQQGPGANVLTF. The CDR3 DNA follows: TGTGCCAGCGGACAACAGGGTCCTGGGGCCAACGTCCTGACTTTC. The rearrangement joins TRBV3-1 (or the pseudogene TRBV3-2) to TRBJ2-6, with D maybe TRBD1 (6 bases). The CDR3 runs 15 residues. The germline V gene encodes CDR1 LGHDT and CDR2 YNNKEL (reference sequence). V dropped 8 bases and J dropped 2 bases, with 13 bases sitting between them.

The CDR3 nucleotides are TGTGCCAGCAGCCCTAAATCCCGAGTAGCGGGAGTATCTGAGACCCAGTACTTC. Amino acids: CASSPKSRVAGVSETQYF. The chain has TRBV6-2 or TRBV6-3 and TRBJ2-5; 9 bases align to TRBD2. V shed 6 bases and J 5 bases; nucleotides not matched to a gene: 19. The CDR3 has 18 residues. Germline-derived CDR1 and CDR2 are MNHEY and SVGEGT.

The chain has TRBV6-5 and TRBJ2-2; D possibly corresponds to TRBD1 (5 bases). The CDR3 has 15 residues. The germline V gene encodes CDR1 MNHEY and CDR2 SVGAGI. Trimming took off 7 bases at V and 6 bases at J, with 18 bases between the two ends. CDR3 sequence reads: CASKVEWGDAGELFF. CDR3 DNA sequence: TGTGCCAGCAAGGTGGAGTGGGGCGACGCCGGGGAGCTGTTTTTT.

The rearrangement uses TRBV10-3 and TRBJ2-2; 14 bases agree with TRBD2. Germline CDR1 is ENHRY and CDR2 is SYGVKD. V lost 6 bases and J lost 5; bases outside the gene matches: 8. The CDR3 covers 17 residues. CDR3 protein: CAIRPGLAGDGTGELFF. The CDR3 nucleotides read TGTGCCATCAGACCGGGACTAGCGGGAGACGGGACCGGGGAGCTGTTTTTT.

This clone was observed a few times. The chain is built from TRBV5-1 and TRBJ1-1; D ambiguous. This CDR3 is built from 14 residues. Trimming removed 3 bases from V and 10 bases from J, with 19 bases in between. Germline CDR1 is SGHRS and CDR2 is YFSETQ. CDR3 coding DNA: TGCGCCAGCAGCTCTTCCGGGATCTATCAAGGAGCTTTCTTT. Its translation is CASSSSGIYQGAFF.

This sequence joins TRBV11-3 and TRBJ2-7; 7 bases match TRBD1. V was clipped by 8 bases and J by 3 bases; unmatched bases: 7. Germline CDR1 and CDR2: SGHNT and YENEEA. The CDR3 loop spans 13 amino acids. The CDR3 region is CASGYRGDYEQYF. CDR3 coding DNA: TGTGCCAGCGGGTACAGGGGCGACTACGAGCAGTACTTC. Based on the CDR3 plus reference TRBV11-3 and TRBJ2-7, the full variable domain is EAGVVQSPRYKIIEKKQPVAFWCNPISGHNTLYWYLQNLGQGPELLIRYENEEAVDDSQLPKDRFSAERLKGVDSTLKIQPAELGDSAVYLCASGYRGDYEQYFGPGTRLTVT.

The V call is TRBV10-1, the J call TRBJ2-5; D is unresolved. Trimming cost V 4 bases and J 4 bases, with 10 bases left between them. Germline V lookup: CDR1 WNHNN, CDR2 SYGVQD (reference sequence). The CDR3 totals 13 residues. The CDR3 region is CASSGSLRETQYF. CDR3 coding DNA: TGCGCCAGCAGTGGGAGTCTCCGAGAGACCCAGTACTTC.

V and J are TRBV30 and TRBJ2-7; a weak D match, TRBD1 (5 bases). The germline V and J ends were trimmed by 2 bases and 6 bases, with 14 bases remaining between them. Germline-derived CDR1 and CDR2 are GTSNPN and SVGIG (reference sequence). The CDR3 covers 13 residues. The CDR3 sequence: CAWSRELRGEQYF. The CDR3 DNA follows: TGTGCCTGGAGTAGGGAACTTAGGGGCGAGCAGTACTTC. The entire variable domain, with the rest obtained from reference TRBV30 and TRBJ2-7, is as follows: SQTIHQWPATLVQPVGSPLSLECTVEGTSNPNLYWYRQAAGRGLQLLFYSVGIGQISSEVPQNLSASRPQDRQFILSSKKLLLSDSGFYLCAWSRELRGEQYFGPGTRLTVT.

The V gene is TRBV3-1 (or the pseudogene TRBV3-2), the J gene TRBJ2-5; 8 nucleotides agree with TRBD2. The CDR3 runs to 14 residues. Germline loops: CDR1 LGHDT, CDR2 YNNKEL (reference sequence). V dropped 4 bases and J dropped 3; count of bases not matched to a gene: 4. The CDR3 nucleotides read TGTGCCAGCAGCCCAACTAGCGGAAAAGAGACCCAGTACTTC. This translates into CASSPTSGKETQYF.

The CDR3 DNA sequence: TGTGCCAGCAGTTTACGAACTACTAGCGGGTCCTACAATGAGCAGTTCTTC. Translated, it gives CASSLRTTSGSYNEQFF. The chain uses TRBV27 and TRBJ2-1; TRBD2 aligns across 9 bases. After removal of 2 bases from V and 1 base from J, the junction contained 6 bases not matched to a gene. The V gene's germline CDR1 is MNHEY and CDR2 SMNVEV (reference sequence). The CDR3 runs 17 residues.

CDR3 in amino acids: CASSPNWGPETQYF. Here the CDR3 DNA reads TGTGCCAGCAGCCCCAATTGGGGGCCGGAGACCCAGTACTTC. V is TRBV28 and J is TRBJ2-5; TRBD1 is a possible D gene (6 bases). The V end lost 6 bases, the J end lost 5 bases, and 16 bases lay between the germline ends. CDR3 length equals 14 residues. The germline V gene has CDR1 MDHEN and CDR2 SYDVKM.